A single sample gave rise to the 21 T cell receptor beta chains below, sequenced in a study of T cells in Graves' hyperthyroidism and ophthalmopathy. RNA transcripts yielded amplified TCR beta CDR3 regions. The TCR CDR3 was amplified in a first-round RT-PCR using the HTBI primer set. TCRdb independently ran MiXCR on the multiplex PCR reads; one entry per CDR3 protein. Here the sample spans a few hundred thousand distinct CDR3 sequences, 40% to 50% being singletons. The sample taken for sequencing was peripheral blood or thyroid tissue (not recorded which). The origin of the receptors is an adult woman with Graves' disease, either hyperthyroidism or ophthalmopathy (not recorded which).

This clonotype was detected a few times. A far larger clone is just one base off, so this is likely a read error. The chain is built from TRBV7-3 and TRBJ1-2; 7 positions match TRBD1. The ends lost 1 base at V and 12 bases at J; junction bases unmatched: 8. The germline CDR1 and CDR2 sequences are SGHTA and FQGTGA. There are 13 residues in the CDR3. The CDR3 DNA reads as TGTGCCAGCAGCTTAAGACAGGGAGGAGGCCACACCTTC. It yields the protein CASSLRQGGGHTF.

In this sample, this clonotype turned up many times. The chain has TRBV5-1 and TRBJ1-1; 8 nucleotides line up with TRBD1. CDR3 length equals 15 residues. Germline V lookup: CDR1 SGHRS, CDR2 YFSETQ. The V and J ends lost 9 bases and 4 bases, in that order; junction bases with no gene match: 14. The CDR3: CANSRQGLSVTEAFF. In nucleotides, the CDR3 is TGCGCCAACAGTCGACAGGGGCTTTCGGTCACTGAAGCTTTCTTT.

This clonotype was observed at least ten times. The chain uses TRBV7-3 and TRBJ1-1, with D perhaps matching TRBD1 (6 bases). V dropped 5 bases and J dropped 0 bases, with 10 bases sitting between them. Germline lookup yields CDR1 SGHTA and CDR2 FQGTGA. The CDR3 contains 14 residues. The CDR3 sequence: CASSPTGLNTEAFF. CDR3 DNA: TGTGCCAGCAGCCCGACAGGACTGAACACTGAAGCTTTCTTT.

This clonotype was seen ten or more times. The J gene is TRBJ2-5, the V gene TRBV5-1, with no clear D. Looked up from germline, CDR1 is SGHRS and CDR2 is YFSETQ. The germline V and J ends were trimmed by 0 bases and 1 base, with 10 bases remaining between them. CDR3 length: 15 residues. For the CDR3, the DNA is TGCGCCAGCAGCTTGGGGGTCACCGTCCAAGAGACCCAGTACTTC. Its protein product is CASSLGVTVQETQYF.

In this sample, this clonotype turned up a few times. The V gene is TRBV7-9, the J gene TRBJ2-5; D gene unclear. Trimming took off 4 bases at V and 5 bases at J, with 5 bases between the two ends. This CDR3 has 11 residues. CDR1 is SEHNR, CDR2 FQNEAQ, per germline (reference sequence). Written as DNA, the CDR3 is TGTGCCAGCAGCTCAATGGAGACCCAGTACTTC. Protein product: CASSSMETQYF.

J is TRBJ2-2 and V is TRBV2; D is uncertain. The germline gives CDR1 SNHLY, CDR2 FYNNEI. Trimming took off 7 bases at V and 2 bases at J, with 8 bases between the two ends. The CDR3 extends over 13 amino acids. The CDR3 loop reads CASTDFNTGELFF. Here the CDR3 DNA reads TGTGCCAGCACCGACTTCAACACCGGGGAGCTGTTTTTT.

The rearrangement links TRBV7-9 to TRBJ1-2, with a tentative D call TRBD1 (5 bases). The CDR3 is made up of 13 amino acids. V was clipped by 6 bases and J by 8 bases, with 16 bases between them. In germline, CDR1 is SEHNR, CDR2 FQNEAQ (reference sequence). The CDR3 DNA is TGTGCCAGCAGTTACGACAGCACTGGGGGCTACACCTTC. Translation: CASSYDSTGGYTF.

The chain couples TRBV29-1 to TRBJ2-5; D not certain. CDR1 SQVTM and CDR2 ANQGSEA come from the germline V gene. The CDR3 has 11 amino acids. Trimming took 7 bases from V and 0 from J, leaving 6 bases between them. The CDR3 region is CSALDQETQYF. CDR3 sequence (DNA): TGCAGCGCCCTAGACCAAGAGACCCAGTACTTC. Supplemented by reference TRBV29-1 and TRBJ2-5, the full variable domain reads SAVISQKPSRDICQRGTSLTIQCQVDSQVTMMFWYRQQPGQSLTLIATANQGSEATYESGFVIDKFPISRPNLTFSTLTVSNMSPEDSSIYLCSALDQETQYFGPGTRLLVL.

This clonotype was observed a few times. A single base separates this from a much larger clone, so it may be a read error. The V call is TRBV12-3 or TRBV12-4, the J call TRBJ2-5; D is possibly TRBD2 (5 bases). V lost 5 bases, J lost 2 bases, and 9 bases lay in between. The CDR3 is made up of 13 amino acids. CDR3 residues: CASSGAVQETQYF. Here the CDR3 DNA reads TGTGCCAGCAGTGGAGCGGTACAAGAGACCCAGTACTTC.

The chain recombines TRBV5-6 with TRBJ2-7, with D unresolved. Trimming removed 2 bases at V and 7 bases at J, with 13 bases between. The CDR3 sequence is 13 residues long. Germline CDR1 reads SGHDT; CDR2 reads YYEEEE. The CDR3 region is CASSFLFSQEQYF. Written as DNA, the CDR3 is TGTGCCAGCAGCTTTTTATTTAGTCAGGAGCAGTACTTC.

V is TRBV10-3 and J is TRBJ1-4; maybe TRBD1 (5 bases). The length of the CDR3 is 11 residues. The germline CDR1 and CDR2 sequences are ENHRY and SYGVKD. Trimming took off 7 bases at V and 14 bases at J, with 14 bases between the two ends. The CDR3 spells CAITRGHRLFF. In DNA, the CDR3 is TGTGCCATCACTCGGGGCCATAGGCTGTTTTTT.

The chain links TRBV6-2 or TRBV6-3 to TRBJ1-4; TRBD1 matches at 9 bases. The V gene's germline CDR1 is MNHEY and CDR2 SVGEGT. This CDR3 has 15 residues. J was trimmed by 8 bases and V by 6 bases; bases with no gene match: 10. The CDR3 region is CASSRAGTGHEKLFF. The CDR3 region has the DNA TGTGCCAGCAGCCGAGCCGGGACAGGGCACGAAAAACTGTTTTTT.

The V gene is TRBV20-1, the J gene TRBJ1-1; the D is unclear. The CDR3 consists of 17 residues. V lost 2 bases to trimming and J lost 5 bases, with 24 bases between them. Per the germline V gene, CDR1 is DFQATT and CDR2 is SNEGSKA (reference sequence). CDR3 nucleotide sequence: TGCAGTGCTAGATCCTCGTCGATAGACATAACTGATACTGAAGCTTTCTTT. Translation: CSARSSSIDITDTEAFF.

The chain is built from TRBV24-1 and TRBJ2-3; either TRBD1 or TRBD2 may supply D (6 bases each). The V end was cut by 8 bases, the J end by 5 bases, with 13 bases between. This CDR3 is 13 amino acids long. CDR1 and CDR2 from the germline V gene are KGHDR and SFDVKD. The CDR3 spells CATNGGHRDTQYF. The CDR3 bases are TGTGCCACCAACGGGGGACACCGAGATACGCAGTATTTT.

The sample holds many counts of this clonotype. The chain recombines TRBV20-1 with TRBJ1-6; no clear D gene. V was pared by 3 bases and J by 7 bases, with 13 bases between. This CDR3 is 14 amino acids long. CDR1 is DFQATT, CDR2 SNEGSKA, per germline (reference sequence). The CDR3: CSASRGQGNSPLHF. CDR3 sequence (DNA): TGCAGTGCTAGTCGCGGGCAAGGGAATTCACCCCTCCACTTT.

Only a few counts were recorded for this clonotype. The rearrangement joins TRBV7-9 to TRBJ2-7, with 10 bases matching TRBD1. With V trimmed by 4 bases and J by 6 bases, 3 bases remained unmatched. Germline V lookup: CDR1 SEHNR, CDR2 FQNEAQ (reference sequence). The CDR3 length is 13 residues. The CDR3 loop is CASSSRDRGEQYF. CDR3 bases: TGTGCCAGCAGCTCTCGGGACAGGGGCGAGCAGTACTTC.

V and J are TRBV30 and TRBJ1-2; 9 bases match TRBD1. Unmatched junction bases numbered 14, after V lost 5 bases and J lost 10 bases. This CDR3 comprises 14 residues. Germline V gives CDR1 GTSNPN, CDR2 SVGIG (reference sequence). The CDR3 loop reads CAWGRTGENLAYTF. In nucleotides, the CDR3 is TGTGCCTGGGGGAGGACAGGGGAGAACCTAGCCTACACCTTC.

As for this clonotype: This may be a read error: a much more frequent sequence differs by one nucleotide. V gene TRBV19 combines with J gene TRBJ2-7; 13 positions agree with TRBD2. CDR1 is LNHDA and CDR2 is SQIVND in the germline V gene (reference sequence). Unmatched junction bases numbered 3, after V lost 4 bases and J lost 6 bases. The CDR3 is 14 amino acids. CDR3 region: CASSTGTSGAEQYF. The CDR3 nucleotides read TGTGCCAGTAGTACCGGGACTAGCGGGGCCGAGCAGTACTTC.

This CDR3 reads CASRGEGQAFF. CDR3 nucleotides: TGTGCCAGCAGGGGCGAGGGTCAAGCTTTCTTT. The chain recombines TRBV6-5 with TRBJ1-1; D uncertain. Trimming took off 6 bases at V and 9 bases at J, with 11 bases between the two ends. This CDR3 contains 11 residues. Germline-derived CDR1 and CDR2 are MNHEY and SVGAGI.

The CDR3 region is CASSPEYGYEQYF. Written as DNA, the CDR3 is TGTGCCAGCAGCCCTGAATACGGCTACGAGCAGTACTTC. V is TRBV7-9 and J is TRBJ2-7; D remains unclear. This CDR3 spans 13 amino acids. Per germline, CDR1 SEHNR and CDR2 FQNEAQ (reference sequence). The ends were cut back, 5 bases at V and 3 bases at J, with 11 bases in the middle.

This clonotype showed up many times. The rearrangement joins TRBV29-1 to TRBJ1-1; D not resolved. Trimming left V 7 bases short and J 1 base short, with 10 bases between. The CDR3 totals 12 residues. In germline, CDR1 is SQVTM, CDR2 ANQGSEA. The CDR3 loop is CSAGQANTEAFF. DNA for the CDR3: TGCAGCGCTGGGCAGGCGAACACTGAAGCTTTCTTT.